These 23 T cell receptor beta chains were all obtained from the same sample, sequenced in a study of blood T cell repertoires in COVID-19 (TCRdb year 2020). The library was obtained by the immunoSEQ multiplex PCR assay. What TCRdb holds here is the immuneACCESS table cut down to in-frame rearrangements. Part of the clones is not present; checked against another copy, under half of the missing clones reflect an unresolved V gene, and the others are unexplained. The sample table lists approximately 170,000 clones, around 83% of them with a count of one. Jointly, the top ten make up around 3.6% of the sample. Sequencing was carried out using PBMCs or T cells enriched from blood (not recorded which). Receptors were obtained from a woman between 50 and 59 years old in a cohort exposed to, infected with or recovered from COVID-19 (not recorded which).

This chain connects TRBV29-1 to TRBJ2-1, with 8 positions matching TRBD1. The CDR3 is made up of 19 amino acids. The junction had 16 bases not matched to a gene; V was cut back by 0 bases and J by 3 bases. Germline values: CDR1 SQVTM, CDR2 ANQGSEA. CDR3 bases: TGCAGCGTTGAAGAACCAAACTCAGGGGGCCCTTTGGGCTACAATGAGCAGTTCTTC. Residues: CSVEEPNSGGPLGYNEQFF.

V usage is TRBV3-1 (or the pseudogene TRBV3-2) and J usage is TRBJ2-5; 10 nucleotides align to TRBD1. The CDR3 totals 14 residues. V gave up 3 bases and J gave up 4 bases; unmatched junction bases: 2. Germline V gives CDR1 LGHDT, CDR2 YNNKEL (reference sequence). CDR3 in amino acids: CASSHGQGVETQYF. DNA of the CDR3: TGTGCCAGCAGCCACGGACAGGGGGTAGAGACCCAGTACTTC.

Here the CDR3 DNA reads TGCGCCAGCAGCTTGGAGCAGACGGGGAACACCATATATTTT. Residues: CASSLEQTGNTIYF. The chain links TRBV5-1 to TRBJ1-3; D ambiguous. This CDR3 is 14 amino acids long. V lost 0 bases to trimming and J lost 7 bases, with 11 bases between them. The germline CDR1 and CDR2 sequences are SGHRS and YFSETQ.

This chain links TRBV9 with TRBJ2-6; TRBD1 matches at 8 bases. Germline CDR1 and CDR2: SGDLS and YYNGEE. After removal of 4 bases from V and 0 bases from J, the junction contained 9 bases not matched to a gene. This CDR3 region has 18 residues. CDR3 region: CASSTRDTGGSGANVLTF. CDR3 coding DNA: TGTGCCAGCAGCACACGAGACACAGGGGGCTCTGGGGCCAACGTCCTGACTTTC.

V and J are TRBV7-9 and TRBJ2-7, with D possibly TRBD1 on 6 matching bases. Germline V gives CDR1 SEHNR, CDR2 FQNEAQ (reference sequence). This CDR3 is 15 amino acids long. V gave up 1 base and J gave up 4 bases, with 14 bases separating them. The CDR3 sequence: CASSLGWQGKYEQYF. The CDR3 bases are TGTGCCAGCAGCTTAGGCTGGCAGGGGAAGTACGAGCAGTACTTC.

The V call is TRBV7-2, the J call TRBJ1-3, with D possibly matching TRBD1 (5 bases). Germline V gene lookup returns CDR1 SGHTA and CDR2 FQGNSA. This CDR3 comprises 15 residues. V shed 5 bases and J shed 0 bases, with 11 bases lying between them. CDR3 region: CASSTQTGSGNTIYF. Written as DNA, the CDR3 is TGTGCCAGCAGCACCCAAACAGGCTCTGGAAACACCATATATTTT.

This clone was seen a few times. CDR3 DNA sequence: TGTGCCAGCACCTCTAGCAATCAGCCCCAGCATTTT. Translation gives CASTSSNQPQHF. This sequence joins TRBV2 and TRBJ1-5; no clear D. Germline CDR1 and CDR2: SNHLY and FYNNEI. This CDR3 is built from 12 residues. V was trimmed by 7 bases and J by 0 bases, leaving 4 bases between them.

The rearrangement uses TRBV7-6 and TRBJ2-5, with 11 bases matching TRBD1. The CDR3 loop spans 17 amino acids. The J segment lost 4 bases and the V segment lost 2 bases, leaving 9 bases of the junction unmatched. Germline CDR1 is SGHVS and CDR2 is FNYEAQ. CDR3 in DNA: TGTGCCAGCAGCTTAATTCCCAGGGGACAGGGGGGAGAGACCCAGTACTTC. Translating gives CASSLIPRGQGGETQYF.

This rearrangement joins TRBV7-3 to TRBJ2-2, with D unclear. Trimming pared 4 bases from V and 4 bases from J, leaving 13 bases between. This CDR3 has 15 amino acids. Germline V CDR1 and CDR2: SGHTA, FQGTGA. CDR3 sequence (DNA): TGTGCCAGCAGCTCCGAGTTTCGGAGCACCGGGGAGCTGTTTTTT. This sequence encodes CASSSEFRSTGELFF.

The chain links TRBV3-1 (or the pseudogene TRBV3-2) to TRBJ1-6; tentative D call: TRBD1 (5 bases). Trimming removed 0 bases at V and 9 bases at J, with 6 bases between. This CDR3 spans 13 amino acids. Germline lookup yields CDR1 LGHDT and CDR2 YNNKEL (reference sequence). This chain's CDR3 is CASSQERGSPLHF. The CDR3 DNA reads as TGTGCCAGCAGCCAAGAAAGGGGTTCACCCCTCCACTTT.

The gene calls are TRBV28 and TRBJ1-3; 7 nucleotides line up with TRBD1. CDR1 and CDR2 from the germline V gene are MDHEN and SYDVKM. The CDR3 covers 15 residues. Trimming removed 5 bases from V and 9 bases from J; junction bases left unmatched: 13. This CDR3 is CASSLSDRAGPTIYF. Written as DNA, the CDR3 is TGTGCCAGCAGTCTATCCGACAGGGCAGGTCCCACCATATATTTT.

The chain has TRBV4-3 and TRBJ2-7, with D possibly being TRBD2 (5 bases). This CDR3 spans 14 amino acids. Between the trimmed V and J ends, which lost 0 bases and 3 bases, there was a span of 9 bases. CDR1 and CDR2 (germline): LGHNA, YSLEER. The CDR3 here is CASSQDRGSYEQYF. DNA for the CDR3: TGCGCCAGCAGCCAAGATCGGGGTAGCTACGAGCAGTACTTC.

The J gene is TRBJ2-4, the V gene TRBV9, with 13 bases aligning to TRBD2. Germline assignment: CDR1 SGDLS and CDR2 YYNGEE. V lost 3 bases, J lost 10 bases, and 1 base stayed unmatched. This CDR3 comprises 13 residues. CDR3 in DNA: TGTGCCAGCAGCGGGACTAGCGGGAGAATTCAGTACTTC. It is translated as CASSGTSGRIQYF.

The V call is TRBV6-5, the J call TRBJ1-2; 7 nucleotides align to TRBD1. CDR1 and CDR2 (germline): MNHEY, SVGAGI. This CDR3 is built from 13 residues. V lost 8 bases and J lost 4; bases outside the gene matches: 7. Here the CDR3 reads CASSGGFGYGYTF. CDR3 coding DNA: TGTGCCAGCTCAGGGGGTTTCGGCTATGGCTACACCTTC.

This clone is a singleton in its sample. The rearrangement joins TRBV6-6 to TRBJ2-2; perhaps TRBD2 as D (7 bases). The CDR3 is 16 amino acids. V was pared by 6 bases and J by 6 bases, with 20 bases between. Germline values: CDR1 MNHNY, CDR2 SVGAGI (reference sequence). The CDR3 spells CASSRRGASYSGELFF. DNA of the CDR3: TGTGCCAGCAGCCGCCGGGGGGCGTCTTATTCCGGGGAGCTGTTTTTT.

This chain links TRBV9 with TRBJ2-2, with 7 bases identical to TRBD1. The CDR3 loop spans 15 amino acids. The germline gives CDR1 SGDLS, CDR2 YYNGEE. The J segment lost 0 bases and the V segment lost 5 bases, leaving 4 bases of the junction unmatched. The CDR3 DNA reads as TGTGCCAGCAGTCAGGGACAGTCGAACACCGGGGAGCTGTTTTTT. It translates to CASSQGQSNTGELFF.

The genes are TRBV7-2 and TRBJ1-1; D gene unclear. Germline V gene sequence: CDR1 SGHTA, CDR2 FQGNSA. There are 13 residues in the CDR3. V lost 1 base to trimming and J lost 1 base, with 4 bases between them. The CDR3 reads CASSLGQNTEAFF. CDR3 DNA sequence: TGTGCCAGCAGCTTAGGGCAGAACACTGAAGCTTTCTTT.

The chain is built from TRBV4-2 and TRBJ2-5, with a possible D match to TRBD2 (5 bases). Germline assignment: CDR1 LGHNA and CDR2 YNFKEQ. The ends were cut back, 0 bases at V and 9 bases at J, with 14 bases in the middle. This CDR3 is built from 14 residues. CDR3 DNA: TGTGCCAGCAGCCAAGATCTTGAGGGTGGGTCCCAGTACTTC. Protein product: CASSQDLEGGSQYF.

The chain links TRBV3-1 (or the pseudogene TRBV3-2) to TRBJ2-1; D perhaps matches TRBD2 (6 bases). Germline CDR1 and CDR2: LGHDT and YNNKEL (reference sequence). The CDR3 sequence is 16 residues long. Trimming left V 1 base short and J 5 bases short, with 15 bases between. The CDR3 region has the DNA TGTGCCAGCAGCCAAGTAGTCGGGAGCGAGAACAATGAGCAGTTCTTC. It is translated as CASSQVVGSENNEQFF.

The chain recombines TRBV9 with TRBJ2-7; 13 nucleotides align to TRBD2. Looked up from germline, CDR1 is SGDLS and CDR2 is YYNGEE. This CDR3 spans 15 amino acids. The V segment lost 3 bases and the J segment 4 bases; nucleotides outside the gene matches: 4. This chain's CDR3 is CASSEGTSGEYEQYF. CDR3 nucleotide sequence: TGTGCCAGCAGCGAAGGGACTAGCGGGGAATACGAGCAGTACTTC.

This chain uses TRBV9 with TRBJ2-2; 11 nucleotides align to TRBD2. The length of the CDR3 is 16 residues. The V and J ends lost 3 bases and 0 bases, in that order; junction bases with no gene match: 1. The germline V gene has CDR1 SGDLS and CDR2 YYNGEE. CDR3 sequence: CASSGSGRANTGELFF. The CDR3 nucleotides read TGTGCCAGCAGCGGTAGCGGGAGGGCGAACACCGGGGAGCTGTTTTTT.

The chain carries TRBV4-1 and TRBJ2-3; possible D gene TRBD2, 6 bases. CDR1 and CDR2 (germline): MGHRA, YSYEKL. The V end lost 4 bases, the J end lost 4 bases, and 15 bases lay between the germline ends. This CDR3 contains 15 residues. For the CDR3, the DNA is TGCGCCAGCAGCCCAGCGGGTTCCGACGCAGATACGCAGTATTTT. Amino acids: CASSPAGSDADTQYF.

This chain connects TRBV18 to TRBJ1-6; tentatively, D is TRBD1 (5 bases). This CDR3 contains 12 residues. Trimming took 6 bases from V and 7 from J, leaving 7 bases between them. Germline-derived CDR1 and CDR2 are KGHSH and LQKENI. The CDR3: CASSQGNSPLHF. DNA for the CDR3: TGTGCCAGCTCCCAGGGAAATTCACCCCTCCACTTT. The full variable domain, in which reference TRBV18 and TRBJ1-6 provide the parts outside the CDR3, is NAGVMQNPRHLVRRRGQEARLRCSPMKGHSHVYWYRQLPEEGLKFMVYLQKENIIDESGMPKERFSAEFPKEGPSILRIQQVVRGDSAAYFCASSQGNSPLHFGNGTRLTVT.